Below, 14 T cell receptor beta chains from the same sample are listed, as sequenced in a study of cytomegalovirus exposure and HLA in healthy donors. The PCR had 60 Vbeta and 13 Jbeta primers. Sequencing used immunoSEQ multiplex PCR; TCRdb keeps in-frame clones, though not all of them. This sample has approximately 120,000 clones; almost 75% occur once, and the top ten carry approximately 8%. Material: PBMCs. These receptors came from a man aged 35-49 years in good health and CMV-seronegative.

The DNA for the CDR3 is TGTGCCAGCAGCTCCTTGGTGGGCCCAGGCGGGAGCGGCTACACCTTC. The encoded protein is CASSSLVGPGGSGYTF. The rearrangement joins TRBV5-4 to TRBJ1-2; D is unresolved. The V end lost 3 bases, the J end lost 8 bases, and 23 bases lay between the germline ends. The germline V gene has CDR1 SGHNT and CDR2 YYREEE (reference sequence). There are 16 residues in the CDR3. The full variable domain, its missing parts supplied by reference TRBV5-4 and TRBJ1-2, is ETGVTQSPTHLIKTRGQQVTLRCSSQSGHNTVSWYQQALGQGPQFIFQYYREEENGRGNFPPRFSGLQFPNYSSELNVNALELDDSALYLCASSSLVGPGGSGYTFGSGTRLTVV.

This clone was picked up one time. V gene TRBV27 combines with J gene TRBJ1-1; TRBD1 matches at 7 bases. V lost 9 bases and J lost 2; bases outside the gene matches: 9. Germline assignment: CDR1 MNHEY and CDR2 SMNVEV (reference sequence). CDR3 length equals 14 residues. The CDR3: CASRQGLINTEAFF. The CDR3 DNA is TGTGCCAGTCGACAGGGACTGATAAACACTGAAGCTTTCTTT.

The chain couples TRBV27 to TRBJ2-2; no firm D call. V was pared by 2 bases and J by 0 bases, with 10 bases between. The CDR3 spans 16 residues. CDR1 is MNHEY, CDR2 SMNVEV, per germline (reference sequence). CDR3 region: CASSLIRHANTGELFF. The CDR3 DNA reads TGTGCCAGCAGTTTAATCCGACACGCGAACACCGGGGAGCTGTTTTTT.

This clone was observed a handful of times. J is TRBJ2-5 and V is TRBV21-1; TRBD1 reflects the table's D call only, with no check against the DNA. The DNA matches TRBJ2-7 better at its end, which makes the J call doubtful. TRBV21-1 is a pseudogene. There are 17 residues in the CDR3. The DNA for the CDR3 is TGTGCCAGCAGCAAGCCCGGGACAATGATGGTTATCCACGAGCAGTACTTC. Encoded protein: CASSKPGTMMVIHEQYF.

The chain couples TRBV7-2 to TRBJ1-5; D perhaps matches TRBD1 (5 bases). V dropped 5 bases and J dropped 4 bases, with 12 bases sitting between them. CDR3 size: 14 residues. CDR1 is SGHTA, CDR2 FQGNSA, per germline. The CDR3 DNA is TGTGCCAGCAGCATTGGGGGGGGGAATCAGCCCCAGCATTTT. It specifies CASSIGGGNQPQHF.

The V gene is TRBV9, the J gene TRBJ1-1, with D tentatively TRBD1 (6 bases). V lost 0 bases and J 1 base, leaving 13 bases between the germline ends. The CDR3 extends over 16 amino acids. Germline assignment: CDR1 SGDLS and CDR2 YYNGEE. The CDR3, as DNA: TGTGCCAGCAGCGTAGGAATGGGGGCTCCGAACACTGAAGCTTTCTTT. Translation: CASSVGMGAPNTEAFF.

V usage is TRBV4-1 and J usage is TRBJ1-2, with no clear D. Germline-derived CDR1 and CDR2 are MGHRA and YSYEKL. The V end was cut by 0 bases, the J end by 6 bases, with 17 bases between. The CDR3 runs to 16 residues. The CDR3 sequence is CASSQDYPPRAHGYTF. The DNA for the CDR3 is TGCGCCAGCAGCCAAGATTACCCACCGCGGGCCCATGGCTACACCTTC.

The genes are TRBV7-2 and TRBJ1-6; D is possibly TRBD1 (5 bases). Germline-derived CDR1 and CDR2 are SGHTA and FQGNSA. The V end lost 3 bases, the J end lost 9 bases, and 15 bases lay between the germline ends. There are 15 residues in the CDR3. The CDR3 nucleotides are TGTGCCAGCAGCTTCCGACAGACGATAACTTCACCCCTCCACTTT. This translates into CASSFRQTITSPLHF.

The chain links TRBV5-1 to TRBJ2-2; D ambiguous. V lost 4 bases and J 5 bases, leaving 9 bases between the germline ends. The CDR3 is made up of 13 amino acids. Germline V CDR1 and CDR2: SGHRS, YFSETQ. This CDR3 is CASSQEITGELFF. The CDR3 DNA sequence: TGCGCCAGCAGCCAAGAGATAACCGGGGAGCTGTTTTTT.

The rearrangement uses TRBV2 and TRBJ2-5; TRBD1 might be the D (6 bases). Between the trimmed V and J ends, which lost 6 bases and 12 bases, there was a span of 11 bases. This CDR3 has 10 amino acids. Germline-derived CDR1 and CDR2 are SNHLY and FYNNEI. The CDR3 sequence is CASRAGTKYF. Here the CDR3 DNA reads TGTGCCAGCAGGGCCGGGACAAAGTACTTC.

The rearrangement uses TRBV5-4 and TRBJ1-1, with unresolved D. Germline CDR1 reads SGHNT; CDR2 reads YYREEE (reference sequence). Trimming pared 2 bases from V and 8 bases from J, leaving 10 bases between. This CDR3 region has 12 residues. The CDR3 loop reads CASSFGVGEAFF. The CDR3 region has the DNA TGTGCCAGCAGCTTTGGTGTTGGCGAAGCTTTCTTT.

The chain links TRBV19 to TRBJ2-2; TRBD1 agrees at 7 bases. J was trimmed by 0 bases and V by 5 bases; bases with no gene match: 0. This CDR3 has 14 amino acids. In germline, CDR1 is LNHDA, CDR2 SQIVND (reference sequence). The CDR3 nucleotides read TGTGCCAGTAGTGACAGGGCGAACACCGGGGAGCTGTTTTTT. Protein product: CASSDRANTGELFF.

This clone was observed a single time. The chain recombines TRBV5-6 with TRBJ2-5; D is ambiguous. Trimming cost V 4 bases and J 2 bases, with 9 bases left between them. The CDR3 spans 13 residues. Per the germline V gene, CDR1 is SGHDT and CDR2 is YYEEEE. The CDR3 nucleotides read TGTGCCAGCAGCAAATTCGGGCAAGAGACCCAGTACTTC. It codes for CASSKFGQETQYF.

The chain has TRBV11-2 and TRBJ2-5; TRBD1 matches 7 bases. J gave up 2 bases and V 5 bases, and 8 bases lay outside the gene matches. From germline, CDR1 is SGHAT and CDR2 FQNNGV. This CDR3 is 15 amino acids long. For the CDR3, the DNA is TGTGCCAGCAGCGAAGCGACAGGGCTTCAAGAGACCCAGTACTTC. The encoded protein is CASSEATGLQETQYF.